This paragraph covers one T cell receptor beta chain sequence. Its antigen is as yet unknown. V lost 4 bases and J lost 0, with 14 bases in between. Germline V CDR1 and CDR2: MNHNS, SASEGT. The CDR3 sequence is 16 residues long. This sample was included in a study of radiation and T cells in renal cell carcinoma. Study results and caveats: From baseline, blood top tumor clonotypes peaked at 2 weeks post-radiation. Pretreatment tumor biopsies were lacking, so baseline clonotypes are unknown.

Time point described: blood 2 weeks post-SBRT. Sample treatment: 15 Gy SBRT to primary tumor, nephrectomy 4 weeks later. After SBRT, blood was collected at 2 and 4 weeks, plus baseline. This renal cell carcinoma was of the clear cell type. Libraries were prepared by immunoSEQ multiplex PCR; TCRdb keeps only in-frame clonotypes and omits some of them. This table holds 100,000 to 150,000 clones, 75% to 85% found once. The TCR comes from a woman between 55 and 75 years old with renal cell carcinoma. Specimen: blood, collected from a patient whose treatment included radiotherapy and nephrectomy. This chain uses TRBV6-1 with TRBJ2-3; weak D call: TRBD2 (6 bases). CDR3 DNA: TGTGCCAGCAGTGGGGGAGGAAAGAGAAGCACAGATACGCAGTATTTT. It is translated as CASSGGGKRSTDTQYF.